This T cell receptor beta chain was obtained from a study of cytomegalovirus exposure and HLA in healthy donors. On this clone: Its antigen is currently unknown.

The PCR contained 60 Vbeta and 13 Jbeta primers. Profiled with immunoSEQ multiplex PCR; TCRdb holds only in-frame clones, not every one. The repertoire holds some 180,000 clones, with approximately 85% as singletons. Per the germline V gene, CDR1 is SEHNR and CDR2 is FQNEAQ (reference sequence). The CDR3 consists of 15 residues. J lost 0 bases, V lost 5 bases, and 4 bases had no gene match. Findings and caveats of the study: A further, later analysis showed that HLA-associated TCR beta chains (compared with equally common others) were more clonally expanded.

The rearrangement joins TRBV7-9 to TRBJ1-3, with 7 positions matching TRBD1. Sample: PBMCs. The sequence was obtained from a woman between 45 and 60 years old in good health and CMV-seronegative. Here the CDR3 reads CASSQGGPSGNTIYF. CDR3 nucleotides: TGTGCCAGCAGCCAGGGGGGCCCCTCTGGAAACACCATATATTTT. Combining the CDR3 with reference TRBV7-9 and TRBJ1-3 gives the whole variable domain DTGVSQNPRHKITKRGQNVTFRCDPISEHNRLYWYRQTLGQGPEFLTYFQNEAQLEKSRLLSDRFSAERPKGSFSTLEIQRTEQGDSAMYLCASSQGGPSGNTIYFGEGSWLTVV.